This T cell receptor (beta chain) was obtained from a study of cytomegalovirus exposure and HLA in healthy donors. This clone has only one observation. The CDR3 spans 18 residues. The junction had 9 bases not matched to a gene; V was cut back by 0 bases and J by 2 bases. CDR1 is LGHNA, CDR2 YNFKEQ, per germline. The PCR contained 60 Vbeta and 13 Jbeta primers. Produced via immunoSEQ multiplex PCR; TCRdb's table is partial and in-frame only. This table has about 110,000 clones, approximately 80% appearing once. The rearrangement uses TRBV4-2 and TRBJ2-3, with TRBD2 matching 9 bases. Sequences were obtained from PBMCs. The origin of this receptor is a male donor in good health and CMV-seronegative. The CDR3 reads CASSQEVPSGDNTDTQYF. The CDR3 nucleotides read TGTGCCAGCAGCCAAGAAGTCCCTAGCGGGGATAACACAGATACGCAGTATTTT.